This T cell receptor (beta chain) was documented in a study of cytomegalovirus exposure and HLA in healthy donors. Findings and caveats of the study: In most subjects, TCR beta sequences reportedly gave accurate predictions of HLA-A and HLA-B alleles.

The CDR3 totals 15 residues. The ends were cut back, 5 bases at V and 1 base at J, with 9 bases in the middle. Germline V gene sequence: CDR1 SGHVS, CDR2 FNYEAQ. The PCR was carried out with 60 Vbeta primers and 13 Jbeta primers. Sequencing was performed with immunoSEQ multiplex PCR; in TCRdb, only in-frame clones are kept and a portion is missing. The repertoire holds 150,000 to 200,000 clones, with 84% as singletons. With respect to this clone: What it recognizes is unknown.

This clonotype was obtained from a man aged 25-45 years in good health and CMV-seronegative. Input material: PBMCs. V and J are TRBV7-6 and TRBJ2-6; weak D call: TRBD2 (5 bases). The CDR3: CASSRTLSGANVLTF. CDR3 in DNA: TGTGCCAGCAGCCGGACTTTATCTGGGGCCAACGTCCTGACTTTC.